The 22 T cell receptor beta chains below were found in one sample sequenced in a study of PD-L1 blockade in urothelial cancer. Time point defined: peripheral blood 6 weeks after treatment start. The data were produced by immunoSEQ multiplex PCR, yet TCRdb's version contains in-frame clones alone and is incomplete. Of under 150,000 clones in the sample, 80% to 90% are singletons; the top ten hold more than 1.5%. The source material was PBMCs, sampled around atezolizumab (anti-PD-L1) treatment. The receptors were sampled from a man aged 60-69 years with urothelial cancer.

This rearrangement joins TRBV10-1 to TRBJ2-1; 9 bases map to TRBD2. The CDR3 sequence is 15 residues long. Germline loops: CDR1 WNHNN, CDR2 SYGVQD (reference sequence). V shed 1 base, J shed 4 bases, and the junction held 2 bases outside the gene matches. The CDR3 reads CASSELAGVYNEQFF. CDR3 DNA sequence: TGCGCCAGCAGTGAGTTAGCGGGGGTGTACAATGAGCAGTTCTTC.

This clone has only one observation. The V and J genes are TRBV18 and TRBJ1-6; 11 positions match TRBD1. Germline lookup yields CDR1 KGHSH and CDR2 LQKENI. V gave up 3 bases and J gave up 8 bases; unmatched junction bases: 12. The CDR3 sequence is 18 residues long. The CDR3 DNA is TGTGCCAGCTCACCGGTCGGGACAGGGGGTCAATTATATTCACCCCTCCACTTT. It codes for CASSPVGTGGQLYSPLHF.

This chain's CDR3 is CASSSPSGHYEQYF. The CDR3 DNA reads TGTGCCAGCAGTTCCCCTAGCGGACATTACGAGCAGTACTTC. V and J are TRBV28 and TRBJ2-7, with 7 bases fitting TRBD2. J was trimmed by 4 bases and V by 4 bases; bases with no gene match: 7. Germline values: CDR1 MDHEN, CDR2 SYDVKM. CDR3 length equals 14 residues.

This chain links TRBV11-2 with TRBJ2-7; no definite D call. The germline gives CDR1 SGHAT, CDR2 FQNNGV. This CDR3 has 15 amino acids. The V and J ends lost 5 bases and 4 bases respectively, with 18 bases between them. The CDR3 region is CASSPRIEAIYEQYF. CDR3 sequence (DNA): TGTGCCAGCAGCCCCCGTATCGAGGCGATTTACGAGCAGTACTTC. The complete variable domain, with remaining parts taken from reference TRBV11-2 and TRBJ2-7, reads EAGVAQSPRYKIIEKRQSVAFWCNPISGHATLYWYQQILGQGPKLLIQFQNNGVVDDSQLPKDRFSAERLKGVDSTLKIQPAKLEDSAVYLCASSPRIEAIYEQYFGPGTRLTVT.

Here the CDR3 DNA reads TGTGCCAGCAGGACTGGGACAAGCGGAAACACCATATATTTT. This sequence encodes CASRTGTSGNTIYF. The chain is built from TRBV28 and TRBJ1-3; weak D call: TRBD1 (6 bases). Trimming shortened V by 6 bases and J by 4 bases, and 13 bases separated the two germline ends. Germline CDR1 reads MDHEN; CDR2 reads SYDVKM. This CDR3 is built from 14 residues.

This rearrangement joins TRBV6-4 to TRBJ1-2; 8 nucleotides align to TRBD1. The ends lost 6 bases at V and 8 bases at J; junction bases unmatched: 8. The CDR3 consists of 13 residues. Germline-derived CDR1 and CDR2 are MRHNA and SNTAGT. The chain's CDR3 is CASSPGGHWGYTF. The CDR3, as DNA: TGTGCCAGCAGCCCAGGGGGCCATTGGGGCTACACCTTC.

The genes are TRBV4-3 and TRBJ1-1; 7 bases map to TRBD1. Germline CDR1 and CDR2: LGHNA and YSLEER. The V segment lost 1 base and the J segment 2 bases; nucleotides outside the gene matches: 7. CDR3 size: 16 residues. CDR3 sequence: CASSQGRGQANTEAFF. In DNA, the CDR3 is TGCGCCAGCAGCCAAGGTCGAGGACAGGCTAACACTGAAGCTTTCTTT.

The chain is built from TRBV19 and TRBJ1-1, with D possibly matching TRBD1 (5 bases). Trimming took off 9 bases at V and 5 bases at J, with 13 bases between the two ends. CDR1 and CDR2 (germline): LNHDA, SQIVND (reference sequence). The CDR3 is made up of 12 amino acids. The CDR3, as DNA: TGTGCCAGCCGCGACAGTACGACTGAAGCTTTCTTT. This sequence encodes CASRDSTTEAFF.

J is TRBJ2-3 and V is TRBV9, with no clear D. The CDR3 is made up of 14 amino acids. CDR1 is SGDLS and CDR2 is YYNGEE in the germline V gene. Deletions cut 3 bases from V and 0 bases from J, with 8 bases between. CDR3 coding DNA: TGTGCCAGCAGCGGCCGGGTCAGCACAGATACGCAGTATTTT. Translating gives CASSGRVSTDTQYF.

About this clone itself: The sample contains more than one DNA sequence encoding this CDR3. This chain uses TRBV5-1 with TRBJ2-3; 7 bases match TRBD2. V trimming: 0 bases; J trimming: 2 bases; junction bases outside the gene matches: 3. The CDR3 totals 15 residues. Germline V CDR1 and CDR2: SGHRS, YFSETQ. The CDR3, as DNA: TGCGCCAGCAGCTTGGCGGCGGGGGACACAGATACGCAGTATTTT. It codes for CASSLAAGDTDTQYF.

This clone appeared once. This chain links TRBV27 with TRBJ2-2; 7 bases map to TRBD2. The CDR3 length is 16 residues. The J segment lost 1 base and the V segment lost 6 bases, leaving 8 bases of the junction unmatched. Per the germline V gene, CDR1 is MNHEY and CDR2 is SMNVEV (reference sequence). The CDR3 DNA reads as TGTGCCAGCAGCCGGTACGGACTAGAGAACACCGGGGAGCTGTTTTTT. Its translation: CASSRYGLENTGELFF.

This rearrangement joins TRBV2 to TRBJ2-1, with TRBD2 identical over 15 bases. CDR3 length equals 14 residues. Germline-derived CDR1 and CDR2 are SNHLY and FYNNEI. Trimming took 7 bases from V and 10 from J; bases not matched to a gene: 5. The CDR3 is CASTGLAGGPEQFF. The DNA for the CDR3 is TGTGCCAGCACCGGACTAGCGGGAGGGCCCGAGCAGTTCTTC.

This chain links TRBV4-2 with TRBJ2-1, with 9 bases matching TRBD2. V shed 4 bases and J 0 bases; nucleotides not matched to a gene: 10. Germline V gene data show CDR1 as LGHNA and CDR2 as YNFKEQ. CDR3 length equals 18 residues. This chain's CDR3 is CASSPLLIAGDSYNEQFF. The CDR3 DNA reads TGTGCCAGCAGCCCCCTATTAATAGCGGGAGACTCCTACAATGAGCAGTTCTTC.

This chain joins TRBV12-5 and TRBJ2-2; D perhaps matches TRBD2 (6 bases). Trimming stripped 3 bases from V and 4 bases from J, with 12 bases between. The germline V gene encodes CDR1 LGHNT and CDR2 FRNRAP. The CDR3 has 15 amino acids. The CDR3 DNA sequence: TGTGCTAGTGGTTTCGGGGGAGCTGGCACCGGGGAGCTGTTTTTT. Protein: CASGFGGAGTGELFF.

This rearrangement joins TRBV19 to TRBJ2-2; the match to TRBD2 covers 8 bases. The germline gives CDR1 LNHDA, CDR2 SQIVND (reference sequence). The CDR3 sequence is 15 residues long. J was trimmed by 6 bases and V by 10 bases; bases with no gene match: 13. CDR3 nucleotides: TGTGCCACCTATCCTAGGGGCGGGGGGCCCGGGGAGCTGTTTTTT. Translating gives CATYPRGGGPGELFF.

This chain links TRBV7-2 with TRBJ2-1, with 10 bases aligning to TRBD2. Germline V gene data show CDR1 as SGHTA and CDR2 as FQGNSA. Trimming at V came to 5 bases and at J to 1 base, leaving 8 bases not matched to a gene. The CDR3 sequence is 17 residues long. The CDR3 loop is CASSPSGLAESYNEQFF. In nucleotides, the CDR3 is TGTGCCAGCAGCCCAAGCGGACTAGCGGAGTCCTACAATGAGCAGTTCTTC.

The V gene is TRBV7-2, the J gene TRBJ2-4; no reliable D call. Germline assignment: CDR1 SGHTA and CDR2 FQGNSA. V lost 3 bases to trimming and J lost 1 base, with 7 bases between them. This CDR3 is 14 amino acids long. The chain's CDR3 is CASSLPEAKNIQYF. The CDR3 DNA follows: TGTGCCAGCAGCTTGCCGGAGGCCAAAAACATTCAGTACTTC.

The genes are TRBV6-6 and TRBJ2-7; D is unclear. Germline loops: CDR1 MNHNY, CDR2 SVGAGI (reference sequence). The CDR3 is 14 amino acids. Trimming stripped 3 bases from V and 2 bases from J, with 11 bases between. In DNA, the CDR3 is TGTGCCAGCAGTTATGAAGAGCCAACCTACGAGCAGTACTTC. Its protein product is CASSYEEPTYEQYF.

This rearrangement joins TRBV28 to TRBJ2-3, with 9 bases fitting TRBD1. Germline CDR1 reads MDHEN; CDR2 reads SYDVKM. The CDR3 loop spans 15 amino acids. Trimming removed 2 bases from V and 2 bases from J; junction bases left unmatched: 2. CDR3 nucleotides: TGTGCCAGCAGTTTAGTACAGGGGGCCACAGATACGCAGTATTTT. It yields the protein CASSLVQGATDTQYF.

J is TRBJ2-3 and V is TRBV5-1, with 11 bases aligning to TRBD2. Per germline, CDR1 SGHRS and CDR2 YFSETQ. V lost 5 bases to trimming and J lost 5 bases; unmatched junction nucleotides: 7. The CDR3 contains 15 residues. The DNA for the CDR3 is TGCGCCAGCAGAAAGACTAGCGGGACGGTAGATACGCAGTATTTT. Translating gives CASRKTSGTVDTQYF. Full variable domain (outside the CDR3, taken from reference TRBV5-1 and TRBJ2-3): KAGVTQTPRYLIKTRGQQVTLSCSPISGHRSVSWYQQTPGQGLQFLFEYFSETQRNKGNFPGRFSGRQFSNSRSEMNVSTLELGDSALYLCASRKTSGTVDTQYFGPGTRLTVL.

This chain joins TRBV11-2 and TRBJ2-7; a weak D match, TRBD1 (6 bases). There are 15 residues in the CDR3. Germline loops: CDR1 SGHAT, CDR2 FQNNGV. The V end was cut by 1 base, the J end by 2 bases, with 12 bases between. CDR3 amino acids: CASSLVSGDAYEQYF. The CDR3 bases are TGTGCCAGCAGCTTAGTATCAGGGGACGCCTACGAGCAGTACTTC.

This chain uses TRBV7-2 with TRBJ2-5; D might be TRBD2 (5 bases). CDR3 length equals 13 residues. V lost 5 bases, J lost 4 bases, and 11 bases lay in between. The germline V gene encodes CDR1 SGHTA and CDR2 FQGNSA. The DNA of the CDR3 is TGTGCCAGCAGCAACGGCGAGGGAGAGACCCAGTACTTC. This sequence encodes CASSNGEGETQYF.